This TCR beta chain was documented in a study of blood T cell repertoires in COVID-19. Study as a whole: There were acute and convalescent COVID-19 samples, and they came from the United States, Italy and Spain.

This clone was picked up a small number of times. Authors' data handling: Amplifying reference gene primers gave estimates of nucleated cell counts. The data were produced by immunoSEQ multiplex PCR, yet TCRdb's version contains in-frame clones alone and is incomplete. Clone size and V and J calls were adopted from that table, with D and trimming inferred from the DNA. Of roughly 100,000 clones listed, less than 90% are singletons. V lost 7 bases, J lost 8 bases, and 9 bases lay in between. The CDR3 sequence is 12 residues long. Looked up from germline, CDR1 is SNHLY and CDR2 is FYNNEI. This TCR was sampled from a man aged 45 to 65 with acute or convalescent COVID-19. The chain links TRBV2 to TRBJ1-6; no definite D call. Sequenced sample: peripheral blood. The CDR3 here is CASKTGDSPLHF. CDR3 nucleotide sequence: TGTGCCAGCAAGACCGGAGATTCACCCCTCCACTTT.